The text below deals with one TCR beta chain. Construction of TCR beta libraries relied on iRepertoire HTBI primers and on Arm-PCR targeting CDR3 regions. TCRdb fed the multiplex PCR reads into MiXCR, producing one record per CDR3 protein. Among 500,000 to 700,000 distinct CDR3 sequences listed, 25% to 35% were seen once. This sample is part of a study of regulatory T cells in long-lasting Graves disease. Time point noted: persistent/refractory GD, antithyroid drugs over 5 years with positive TRAb. The TCR library was prepared using RNA isolated from PBMCs. From germline, CDR1 is SGHRS and CDR2 YFSETQ. The CDR3 has 15 residues. Trimming cost V 4 bases and J 4 bases, with 14 bases left between them.

Sequenced here: peripheral blood mononuclear cells (PBMCs), sampled when the disease was refractory, from a patient treated with antithyroid drugs. The J gene is TRBJ2-2, the V gene TRBV5-1; D perhaps matches TRBD2 (6 bases). The clonotype was recovered from a female donor with Graves disease. In DNA, the CDR3 is TGCGCCAGCAGCCCGCGAGGAGGGACCACCGGGGAGCTGTTTTTT. Residues: CASSPRGGTTGELFF.